The source of this T cell receptor (beta chain) is a study of control samples from healthy donors and cancer patients (dated by TCRdb to about 2020). Library preparation was by the immunoSEQ multiplex PCR assay. TCRdb holds this immuneACCESS table with in-frame rearrangements only. Some clones are missing; in checked studies, unresolved V genes explain under half, and the rest has no known cause. Recorded for this sample are 130,000 or so clones; roughly 89% of them occurred a single time. Jointly, the top ten make up 6% to 9.5% of the sample. A word on this clone: Its antigen is still unknown. Base qualities are not recorded, but no much larger clone differs from it by a single base.

The CDR3 holds 18 amino acids from the cysteine to the phenylalanine. Only CDR3 DNA remains: 54 bases, in frame from the first base. In the germline V gene (reference sequence), CDR1 corresponds to LNHDA and CDR2 to SQIVND. V trim: 5 bases; J trim: 2 bases; unmatched bases: 15. The sequenced sample was PBMCs. The receptor comes from a man aged 50-59 years with head and neck cancer. The V gene is TRBV19 and the J gene is TRBJ2-3, with TRBD2 matching 8 junction bases. The CDR3 sequence is CASSPFGGEGLNTDTQYF. The sequenced DNA: TGTGCCAGTAGTCCCTTCGGGGGGGAGGGCCTTAACACAGATACGCAGTATTTT.